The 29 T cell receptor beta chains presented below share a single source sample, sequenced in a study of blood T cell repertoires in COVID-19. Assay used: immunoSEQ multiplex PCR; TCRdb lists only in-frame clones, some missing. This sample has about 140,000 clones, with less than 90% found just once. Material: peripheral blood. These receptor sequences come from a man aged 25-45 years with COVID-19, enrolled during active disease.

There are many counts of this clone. The CDR3 DNA reads TGTGCCAGCAGCCCGGACAGGGGAGGCGAGCAGTACTTC. The encoded protein is CASSPDRGGEQYF. The rearrangement links TRBV6-2 or TRBV6-3 to TRBJ2-7, with 9 bases that match TRBD1. V shed 6 bases and J 6 bases; nucleotides not matched to a gene: 6. Germline CDR1 reads MNHEY; CDR2 reads SVGEGT. This CDR3 spans 13 amino acids.

The CDR3 nucleotides read TGTGCCTATCGGACAGCCGATTACTATGGCTACACCTTC. Translation: CAYRTADYYGYTF. The chain joins TRBV30 to TRBJ1-2, with a possible D match to TRBD1 (6 bases). CDR1 and CDR2 from the germline V gene are GTSNPN and SVGIG (reference sequence). V lost 7 bases, J lost 3 bases, and 15 bases lay in between. The length of the CDR3 is 13 residues.

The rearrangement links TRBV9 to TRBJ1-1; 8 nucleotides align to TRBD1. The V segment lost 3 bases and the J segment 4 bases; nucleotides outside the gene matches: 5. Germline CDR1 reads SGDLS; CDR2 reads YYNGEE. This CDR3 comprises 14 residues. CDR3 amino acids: CASSGQGRGTEAFF. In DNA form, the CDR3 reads TGTGCCAGCAGCGGACAGGGGAGGGGCACTGAAGCTTTCTTT.

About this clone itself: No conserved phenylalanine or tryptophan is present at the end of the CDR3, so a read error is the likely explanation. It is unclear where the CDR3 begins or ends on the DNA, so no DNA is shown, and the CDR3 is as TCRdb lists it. The CDR3 reads CASSLKGALD. This chain connects TRBV11-3 to TRBJ1-2; the D segment call TRBD1 is taken from the table without a DNA check. CDR1 is SGHNT and CDR2 is YENEEA in the germline V gene. The CDR3 length is 10 residues, termini included.

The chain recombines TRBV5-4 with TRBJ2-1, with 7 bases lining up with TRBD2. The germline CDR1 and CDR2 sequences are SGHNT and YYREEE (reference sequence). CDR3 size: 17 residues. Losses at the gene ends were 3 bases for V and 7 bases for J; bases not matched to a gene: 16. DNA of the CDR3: TGTGCCAGCAGCTGGGGCCCCGGGCGGGAGATGGAGAATGAGCAGTTCTTC. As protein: CASSWGPGREMENEQFF.

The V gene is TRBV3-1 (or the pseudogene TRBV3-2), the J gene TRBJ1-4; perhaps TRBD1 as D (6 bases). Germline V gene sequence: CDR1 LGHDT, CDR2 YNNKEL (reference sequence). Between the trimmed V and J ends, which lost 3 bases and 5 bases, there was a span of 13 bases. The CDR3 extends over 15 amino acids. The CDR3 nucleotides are TGTGCCAGCAGCCATAGTTTAGGACAGAATGAAAAACTGTTTTTT. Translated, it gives CASSHSLGQNEKLFF.

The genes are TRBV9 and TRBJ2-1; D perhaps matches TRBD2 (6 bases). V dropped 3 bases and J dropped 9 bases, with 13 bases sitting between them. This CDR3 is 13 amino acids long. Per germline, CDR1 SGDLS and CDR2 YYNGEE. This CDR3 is CASSARGFGEQFF. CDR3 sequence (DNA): TGTGCCAGCAGCGCGCGGGGTTTCGGTGAGCAGTTCTTC.

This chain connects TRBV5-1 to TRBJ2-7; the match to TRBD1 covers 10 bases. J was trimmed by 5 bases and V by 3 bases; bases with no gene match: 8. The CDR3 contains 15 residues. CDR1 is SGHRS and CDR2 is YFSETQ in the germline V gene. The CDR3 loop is CASSSGQGVRDEQYF. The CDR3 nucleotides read TGCGCCAGCAGCTCCGGACAGGGGGTAAGGGACGAGCAGTACTTC.

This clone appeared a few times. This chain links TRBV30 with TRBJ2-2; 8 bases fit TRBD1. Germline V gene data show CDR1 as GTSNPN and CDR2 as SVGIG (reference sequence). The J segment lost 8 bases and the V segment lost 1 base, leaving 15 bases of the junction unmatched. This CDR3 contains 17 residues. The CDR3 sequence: CAWSGQGASVKWGELFF. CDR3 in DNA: TGTGCCTGGAGTGGCCAGGGGGCTAGCGTAAAGTGGGGGGAGCTGTTTTTT.

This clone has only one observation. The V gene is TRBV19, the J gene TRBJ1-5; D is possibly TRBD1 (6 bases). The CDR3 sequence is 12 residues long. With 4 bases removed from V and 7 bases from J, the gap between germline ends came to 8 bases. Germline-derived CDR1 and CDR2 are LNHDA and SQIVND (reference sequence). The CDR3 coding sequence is TGTGCCAGTAGTAAAGGGGGACAGCCCCAGCATTTT. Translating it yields CASSKGGQPQHF.

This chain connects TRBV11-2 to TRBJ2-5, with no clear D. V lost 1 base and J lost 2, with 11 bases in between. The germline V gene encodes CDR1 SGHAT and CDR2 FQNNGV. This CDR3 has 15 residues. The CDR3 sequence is CASSLGGTQQETQYF. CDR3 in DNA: TGTGCCAGCAGCTTAGGTGGCACGCAACAAGAGACCCAGTACTTC.

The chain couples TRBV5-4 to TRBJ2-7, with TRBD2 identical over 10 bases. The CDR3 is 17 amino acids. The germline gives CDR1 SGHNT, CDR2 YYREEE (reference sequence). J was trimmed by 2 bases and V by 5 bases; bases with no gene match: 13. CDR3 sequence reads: CASRQRGKREGPYEQYF. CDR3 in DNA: TGTGCCAGCAGACAACGGGGGAAGCGGGAGGGCCCCTACGAGCAGTACTTC.

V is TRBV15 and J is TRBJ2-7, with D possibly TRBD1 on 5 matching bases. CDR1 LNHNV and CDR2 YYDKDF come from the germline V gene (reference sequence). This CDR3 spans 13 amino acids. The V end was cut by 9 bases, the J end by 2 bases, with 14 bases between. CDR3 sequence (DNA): TGTGCCACGATTAGGACACCTGCCTACGAGCAGTACTTC. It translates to CATIRTPAYEQYF.

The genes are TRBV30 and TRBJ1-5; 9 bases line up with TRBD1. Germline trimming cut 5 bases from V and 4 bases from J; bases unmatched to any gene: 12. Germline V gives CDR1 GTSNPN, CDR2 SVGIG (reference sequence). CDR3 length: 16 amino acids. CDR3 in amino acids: CAWDSELDRGNQPQHF. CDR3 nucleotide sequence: TGTGCCTGGGACTCGGAGCTGGACAGGGGAAATCAGCCCCAGCATTTT.

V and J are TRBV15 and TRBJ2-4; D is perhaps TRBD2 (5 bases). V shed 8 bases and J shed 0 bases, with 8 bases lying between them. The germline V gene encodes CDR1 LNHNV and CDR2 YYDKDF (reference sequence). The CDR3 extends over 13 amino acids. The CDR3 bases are TGTGCCACCGGGGAGCTAGCCAAAAACATTCAGTACTTC. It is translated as CATGELAKNIQYF.

This chain's CDR3 is CASRATGELYGYTF. CDR3 nucleotides: TGTGCCAGCAGAGCAACAGGGGAACTCTATGGCTACACCTTC. V usage is TRBV6-5 and J usage is TRBJ1-2, with 7 positions matching TRBD1. Trimming took 6 bases from V and 4 from J; bases not matched to a gene: 8. The CDR3 spans 14 residues. In germline, CDR1 is MNHEY, CDR2 SVGAGI.

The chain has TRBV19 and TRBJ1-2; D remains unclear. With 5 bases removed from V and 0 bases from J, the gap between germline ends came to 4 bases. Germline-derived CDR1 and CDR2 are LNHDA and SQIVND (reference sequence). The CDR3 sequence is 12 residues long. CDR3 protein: CASSRANYGYTF. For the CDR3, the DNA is TGTGCCAGTAGTCGCGCTAACTATGGCTACACCTTC.

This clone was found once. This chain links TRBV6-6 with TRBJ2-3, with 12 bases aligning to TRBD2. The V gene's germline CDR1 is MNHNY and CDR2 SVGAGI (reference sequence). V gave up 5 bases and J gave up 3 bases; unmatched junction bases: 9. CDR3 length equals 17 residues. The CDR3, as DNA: TGTGCCAGCAGTCCCCCAAGACTAGCGGGAGTAACAGATACGCAGTATTTT. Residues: CASSPPRLAGVTDTQYF.

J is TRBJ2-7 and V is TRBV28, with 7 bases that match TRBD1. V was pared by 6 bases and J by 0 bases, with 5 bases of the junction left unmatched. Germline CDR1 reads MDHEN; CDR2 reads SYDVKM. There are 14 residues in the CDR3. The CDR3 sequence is CASRSGQSSYEQYF. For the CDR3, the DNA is TGTGCCAGCAGGTCGGGACAGAGCTCCTACGAGCAGTACTTC.

The CDR3 loop is CASSLALRYNEQFF. Here the CDR3 DNA reads TGTGCCAGCAGTTTAGCACTGCGTTACAATGAGCAGTTCTTC. This chain joins TRBV28 and TRBJ2-1; D not resolved. The V gene lost 2 bases and the J gene lost 4 bases, with 9 bases spanning the gap. Germline loops: CDR1 MDHEN, CDR2 SYDVKM. The CDR3 covers 14 residues.

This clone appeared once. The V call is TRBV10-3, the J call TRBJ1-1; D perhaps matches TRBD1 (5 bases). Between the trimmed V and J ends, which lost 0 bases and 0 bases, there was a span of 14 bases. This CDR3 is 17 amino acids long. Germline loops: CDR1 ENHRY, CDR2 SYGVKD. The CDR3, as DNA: TGTGCCATCAGTGAGTCCCAGGGAAGTACTATGAACACTGAAGCTTTCTTT. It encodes CAISESQGSTMNTEAFF.

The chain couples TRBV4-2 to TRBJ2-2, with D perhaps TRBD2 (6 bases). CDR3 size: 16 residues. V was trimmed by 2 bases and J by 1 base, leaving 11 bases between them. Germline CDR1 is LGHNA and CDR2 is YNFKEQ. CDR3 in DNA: TGTGCCAGCAGCCAACCGGACTACGGGAACACCGGGGAGCTGTTTTTT. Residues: CASSQPDYGNTGELFF.

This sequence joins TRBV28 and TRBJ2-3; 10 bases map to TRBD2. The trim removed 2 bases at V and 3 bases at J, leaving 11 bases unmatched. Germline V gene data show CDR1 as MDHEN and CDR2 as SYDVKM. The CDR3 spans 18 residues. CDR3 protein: CASSLLAGVGVSTDTQYF. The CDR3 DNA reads TGTGCCAGCAGTTTACTAGCGGGAGTAGGGGTTAGTACAGATACGCAGTATTTT.

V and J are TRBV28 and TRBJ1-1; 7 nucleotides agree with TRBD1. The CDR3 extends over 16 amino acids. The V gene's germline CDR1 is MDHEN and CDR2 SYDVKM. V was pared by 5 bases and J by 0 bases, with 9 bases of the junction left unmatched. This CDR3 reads CASSPAGTVMNTEAFF. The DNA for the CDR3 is TGTGCCAGCAGTCCCGCCGGGACAGTCATGAACACTGAAGCTTTCTTT. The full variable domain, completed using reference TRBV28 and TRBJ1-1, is DVKVTQSSRYLVKRTGEKVFLECVQDMDHENMFWYRQDPGLGLRLIYFSYDVKMKEKGDIPEGYSVSREKKERFSLILESASTNQTSMYLCASSPAGTVMNTEAFFGQGTRLTVV.

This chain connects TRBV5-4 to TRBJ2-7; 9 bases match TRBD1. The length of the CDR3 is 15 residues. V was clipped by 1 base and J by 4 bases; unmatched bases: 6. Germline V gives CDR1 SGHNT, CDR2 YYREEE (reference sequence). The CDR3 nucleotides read TGTGCCAGCAGCTTGCCGAACAGGGGGCGGTACGAGCAGTACTTC. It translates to CASSLPNRGRYEQYF.

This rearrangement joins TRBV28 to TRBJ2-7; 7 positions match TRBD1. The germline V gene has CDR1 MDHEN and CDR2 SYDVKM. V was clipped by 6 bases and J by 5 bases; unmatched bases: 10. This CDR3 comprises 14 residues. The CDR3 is CASRETGLLDEQYF. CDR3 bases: TGTGCCAGCAGGGAGACAGGGCTTCTGGACGAGCAGTACTTC.

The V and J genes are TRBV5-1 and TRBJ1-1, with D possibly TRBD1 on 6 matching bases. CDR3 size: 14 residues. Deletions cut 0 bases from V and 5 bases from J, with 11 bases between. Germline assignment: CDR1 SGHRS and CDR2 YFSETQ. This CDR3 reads CASSLEVRGTEAFF. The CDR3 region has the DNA TGCGCCAGCAGCTTGGAGGTCAGGGGTACTGAAGCTTTCTTT.

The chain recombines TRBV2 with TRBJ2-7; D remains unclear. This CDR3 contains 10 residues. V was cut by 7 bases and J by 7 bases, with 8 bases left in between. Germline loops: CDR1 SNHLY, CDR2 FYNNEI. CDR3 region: CASKSREQYF. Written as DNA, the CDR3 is TGTGCCAGCAAATCGAGGGAGCAGTACTTC.

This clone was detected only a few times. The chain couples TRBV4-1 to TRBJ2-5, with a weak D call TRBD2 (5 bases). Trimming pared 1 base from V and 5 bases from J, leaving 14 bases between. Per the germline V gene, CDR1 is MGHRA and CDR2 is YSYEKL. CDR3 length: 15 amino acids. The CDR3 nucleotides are TGCGCCAGCAGCCAAGGAGCAGAGGGTTGGGAGACCCAGTACTTC. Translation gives CASSQGAEGWETQYF.